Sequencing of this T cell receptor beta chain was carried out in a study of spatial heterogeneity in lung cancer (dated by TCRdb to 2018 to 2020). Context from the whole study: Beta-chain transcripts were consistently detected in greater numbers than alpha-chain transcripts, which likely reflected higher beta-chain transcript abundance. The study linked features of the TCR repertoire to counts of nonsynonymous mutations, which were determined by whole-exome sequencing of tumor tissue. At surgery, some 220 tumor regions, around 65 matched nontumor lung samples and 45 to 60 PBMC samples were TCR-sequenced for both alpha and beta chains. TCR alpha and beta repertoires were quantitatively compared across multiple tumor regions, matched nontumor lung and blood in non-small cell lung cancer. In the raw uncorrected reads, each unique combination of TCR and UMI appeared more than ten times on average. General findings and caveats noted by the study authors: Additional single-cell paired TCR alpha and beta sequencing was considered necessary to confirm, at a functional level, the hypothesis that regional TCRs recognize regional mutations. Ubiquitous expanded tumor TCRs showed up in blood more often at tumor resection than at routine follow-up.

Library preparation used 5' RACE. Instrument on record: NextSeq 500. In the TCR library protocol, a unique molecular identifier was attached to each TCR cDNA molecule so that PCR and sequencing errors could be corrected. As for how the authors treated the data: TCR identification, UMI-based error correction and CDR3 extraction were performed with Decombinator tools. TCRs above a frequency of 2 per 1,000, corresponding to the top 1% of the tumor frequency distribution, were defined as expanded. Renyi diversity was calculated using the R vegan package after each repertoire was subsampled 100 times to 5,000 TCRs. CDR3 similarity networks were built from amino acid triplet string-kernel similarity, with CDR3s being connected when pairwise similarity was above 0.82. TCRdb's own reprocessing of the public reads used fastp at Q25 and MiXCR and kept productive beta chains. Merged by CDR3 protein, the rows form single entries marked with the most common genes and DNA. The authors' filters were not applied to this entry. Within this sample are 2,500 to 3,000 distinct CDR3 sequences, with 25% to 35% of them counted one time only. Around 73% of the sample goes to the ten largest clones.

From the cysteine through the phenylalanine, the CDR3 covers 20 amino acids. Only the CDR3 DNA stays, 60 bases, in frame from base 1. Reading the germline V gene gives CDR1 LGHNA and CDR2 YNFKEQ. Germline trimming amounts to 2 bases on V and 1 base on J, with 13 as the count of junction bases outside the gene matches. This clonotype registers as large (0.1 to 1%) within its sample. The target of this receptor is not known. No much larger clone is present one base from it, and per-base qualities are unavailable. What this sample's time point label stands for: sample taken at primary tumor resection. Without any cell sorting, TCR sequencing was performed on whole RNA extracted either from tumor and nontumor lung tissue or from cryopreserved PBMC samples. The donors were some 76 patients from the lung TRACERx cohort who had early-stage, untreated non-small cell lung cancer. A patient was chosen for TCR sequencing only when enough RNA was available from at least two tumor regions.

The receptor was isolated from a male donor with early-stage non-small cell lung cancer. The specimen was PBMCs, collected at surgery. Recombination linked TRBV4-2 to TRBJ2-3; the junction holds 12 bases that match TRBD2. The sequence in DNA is TGTGCCAGCAGCCAAACCCTCCTAGCGGGGGGGACCTCTGGCACAGATACGCAGTATTTT. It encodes CASSQTLLAGGTSGTDTQYF.